A single T cell receptor (beta chain) is shown here with its context. Its antigen is currently unknown. This sample is drawn from a study of shared clonotypes between healthy human individuals. Study-wide findings and caveats: Investigators expected sequencing depth to affect clonotype sharing among donors. Generally, estimated richness proved larger in naive subsets than it did in memory subsets.

Deep level was the assay's run setting. Sequencing used immunoSEQ multiplex PCR; TCRdb keeps in-frame clones, though not all of them. The table shows approximately 1.5 million clones, with 98% occurring only once. The TCR sequence derives from a man aged 25 to 40 in good health. Sample: naive CD4+ T cells sorted from blood. Regarding subset: CD45RA+ positively selected.

The CDR3 nucleotides read TGCAGCGTTGCTGTAGGGACAGGGGGCGCGTACGAGCAGTACTTC. This codes for CSVAVGTGGAYEQYF. The J gene is TRBJ2-7, the V gene TRBV29-1, with 12 nucleotides matching TRBD1. The V gene end was trimmed by 4 bases and the J gene end by 4 bases; junction bases not matched to a gene: 8. Germline V gene lookup returns CDR1 SQVTM and CDR2 ANQGSEA. CDR3 length equals 15 residues.